These T cell receptor beta chains were read from a single sample in a study of T cell responses to AZD1222 COVID-19 vaccine. Assay used: immunoSEQ multiplex PCR; TCRdb lists only in-frame clones, some missing. The sample consists of 95,000 to 150,000 clones, 92% of them appearing once. Sequencing was performed on peripheral blood, taken on day 0 of AZD1222 vaccination. Source of these receptors: an adult in good health. The CDR3 runs from the conserved cysteine through the conserved F or W. The order of the fields is V gene, J gene, D gene, CDR3 protein. The D gene is left open where the match is weak.

TRBV18,TRBJ1-2,NA,CASSPGGSNYGYTF
TRBV19,TRBJ1-2,NA,CASSTSGVGYTF
TRBV18,TRBJ2-1,TRBD2,CASSQGLSSGAEQFF
TRBV6-1,TRBJ1-5,NA,CASSEVVPSSQPQHF
TRBV30,TRBJ2-2,NA,CAWSKLVFNTGELFF
TRBV11-2,TRBJ1-3,NA,CASSLGPGAADGNTIYF
TRBV7-9,TRBJ2-1,TRBD2,CASSLGLAGGPRNEQFF
TRBV19,TRBJ1-1,NA,CASSITRGNTEAFF
TRBV18,TRBJ1-1,NA,CASSPLNSRNTEAFF
TRBV18,TRBJ1-1,TRBD1,CASSPGGQGETEAFF
TRBV6-1,TRBJ2-3,TRBD2,CASSEPRSGDLTDTQYF
TRBV6-5,TRBJ1-1,NA,CASSYSGVGTEAFF
TRBV30,TRBJ1-6,NA,CAWSVQGRDSPLHF
TRBV5-1,TRBJ1-5,NA,CASSLGLGTAGNQPQHF
TRBV11-3,TRBJ2-1,TRBD1,CASSSGQELYNEQFF
TRBV7-9,TRBJ1-1,NA,CASSLNGQLNTEAFF
TRBV7-2,TRBJ1-2,NA,CASSLAGVRGYTF
TRBV6-2/TRBV6-3,TRBJ2-2,NA,CASSQGGSGFHAGELFF
TRBV18,TRBJ2-1,TRBD2,CASSPGLAGGLEQFF
TRBV29-1,TRBJ2-1,NA,CSVGSVYNEQFF
TRBV18,TRBJ1-1,TRBD1,CASSIGGQVFTEAFF
TRBV19,TRBJ2-5,NA,CASSRTLQETQYF
TRBV10-3,TRBJ1-2,NA,CAISESLGGYTF
TRBV28,TRBJ1-2,TRBD1,CASSLGTGKYGYTF
TRBV6-4,TRBJ2-6,NA,CASSEGAGANVLTF
TRBV5-1,TRBJ1-3,TRBD1,CASSTFDRVSGNTIYF
TRBV5-1,TRBJ1-3,NA,CASSYDRTGNTIYF
TRBV7-9,TRBJ1-1,TRBD1,CASSLLTGTGESEAFF
TRBV5-1,TRBJ1-4,NA,CASSLGARANEKLFF
TRBV5-6,TRBJ1-1,NA,CASSLGVGYTEAFF
TRBV6-5,TRBJ1-4,NA,CASSYSPVGEKLFF
TRBV14,TRBJ2-1,NA,CASSHEWGNEQFF
TRBV5-4,TRBJ1-6,TRBD1,CASSLAGTVVSPLHF
TRBV29-1,TRBJ1-5,NA,CSVSTEGQPQHF
TRBV15,TRBJ1-5,NA,CATSRGPPGNQPQHF
TRBV7-9,TRBJ2-5,TRBD2,CASSLGSSGGQETQYF
TRBV9,TRBJ1-6,TRBD1,CASSADRVDSPLHF
TRBV19,TRBJ1-5,NA,CASSVPSSPLNQPQHF
TRBV7-9,TRBJ2-7,TRBD2,CASSLPSGGALEEQYF
TRBV29-1,TRBJ2-3,NA,CSVEETADTQYF